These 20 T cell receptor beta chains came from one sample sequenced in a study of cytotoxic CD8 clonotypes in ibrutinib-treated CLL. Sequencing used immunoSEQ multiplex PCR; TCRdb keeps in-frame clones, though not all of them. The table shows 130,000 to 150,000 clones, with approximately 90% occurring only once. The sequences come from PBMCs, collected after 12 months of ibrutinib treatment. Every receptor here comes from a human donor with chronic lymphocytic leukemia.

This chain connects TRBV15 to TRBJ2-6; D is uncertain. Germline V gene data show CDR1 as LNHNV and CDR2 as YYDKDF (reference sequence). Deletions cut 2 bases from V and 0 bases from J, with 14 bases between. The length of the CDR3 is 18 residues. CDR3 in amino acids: CATSRTPPPLSGANVLTF. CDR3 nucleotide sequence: TGTGCCACCAGCAGAACGCCACCTCCCCTCTCTGGGGCCAACGTCCTGACTTTC. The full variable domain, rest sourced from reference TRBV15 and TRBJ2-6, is DAMVIQNPRYQVTQFGKPVTLSCSQTLNHNVMYWYQQKSSQAPKLLFHYYDKDFNNEADTPDNFQSRRPNTSFCFLDIRSPGLGDTAMYLCATSRTPPPLSGANVLTFGAGSRLTVL.

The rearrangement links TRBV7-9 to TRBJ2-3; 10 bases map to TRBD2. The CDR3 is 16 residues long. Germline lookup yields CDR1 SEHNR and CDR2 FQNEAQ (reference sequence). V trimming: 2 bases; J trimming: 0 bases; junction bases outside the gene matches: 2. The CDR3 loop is CASSLTAGGSTDTQYF. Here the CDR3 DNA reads TGTGCCAGCAGCTTAACAGCGGGAGGGAGCACAGATACGCAGTATTTT.

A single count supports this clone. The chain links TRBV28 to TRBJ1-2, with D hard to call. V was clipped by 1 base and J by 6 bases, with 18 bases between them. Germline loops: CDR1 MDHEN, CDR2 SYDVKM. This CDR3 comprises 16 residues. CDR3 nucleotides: TGTGCCAGCAGTTTATCCTCTGAGCTACAAACTAATGGCTACACCTTC. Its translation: CASSLSSELQTNGYTF.

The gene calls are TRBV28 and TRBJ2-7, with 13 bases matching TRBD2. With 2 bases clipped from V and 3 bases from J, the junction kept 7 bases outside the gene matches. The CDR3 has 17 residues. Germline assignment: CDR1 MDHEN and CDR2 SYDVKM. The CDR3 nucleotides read TGTGCCAGCAGTTTAACACAGAGACTAGCGGGAGGCTACGAGCAGTACTTC. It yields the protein CASSLTQRLAGGYEQYF.

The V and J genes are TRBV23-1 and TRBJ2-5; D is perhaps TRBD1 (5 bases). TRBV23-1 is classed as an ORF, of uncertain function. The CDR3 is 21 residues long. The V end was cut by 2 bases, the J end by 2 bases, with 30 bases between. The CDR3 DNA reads TGCGCCAGCAGTCAAACACATTGGGTTAGGCCCCAAGACAGTGGGCAAGAGACCCAGTACTTC. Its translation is CASSQTHWVRPQDSGQETQYF.

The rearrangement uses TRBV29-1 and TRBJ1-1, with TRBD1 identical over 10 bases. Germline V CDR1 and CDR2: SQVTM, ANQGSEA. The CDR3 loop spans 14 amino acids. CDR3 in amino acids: CSYDRGLMFPEAFF. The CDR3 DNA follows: TGCAGTTATGACAGGGGGCTGATGTTCCCTGAAGCTTTCTTT.

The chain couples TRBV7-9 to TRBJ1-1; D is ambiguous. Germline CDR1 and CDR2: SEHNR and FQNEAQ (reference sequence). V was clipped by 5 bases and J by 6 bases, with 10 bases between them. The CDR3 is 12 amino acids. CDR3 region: CASSLLFPEAFF. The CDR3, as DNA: TGTGCCAGCAGCCTACTATTCCCTGAAGCTTTCTTT. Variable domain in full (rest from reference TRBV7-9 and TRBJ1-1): DTGVSQNPRHKITKRGQNVTFRCDPISEHNRLYWYRQTLGQGPEFLTYFQNEAQLEKSRLLSDRFSAERPKGSFSTLEIQRTEQGDSAMYLCASSLLFPEAFFGQGTRLTVV.

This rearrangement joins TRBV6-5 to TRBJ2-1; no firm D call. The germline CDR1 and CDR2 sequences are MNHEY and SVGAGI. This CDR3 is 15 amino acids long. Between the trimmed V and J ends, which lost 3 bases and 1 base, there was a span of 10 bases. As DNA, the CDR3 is TGTGCCAGCAGTTATGCCTCTGGGTCCTACAATGAGCAGTTCTTC. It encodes CASSYASGSYNEQFF.

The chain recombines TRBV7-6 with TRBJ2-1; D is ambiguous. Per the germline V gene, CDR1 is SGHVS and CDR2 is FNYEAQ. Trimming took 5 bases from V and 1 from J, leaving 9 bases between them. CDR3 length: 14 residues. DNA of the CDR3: TGTGCCAGCAGCCCCGATGTGTCCTACAATGAGCAGTTCTTC. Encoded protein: CASSPDVSYNEQFF.

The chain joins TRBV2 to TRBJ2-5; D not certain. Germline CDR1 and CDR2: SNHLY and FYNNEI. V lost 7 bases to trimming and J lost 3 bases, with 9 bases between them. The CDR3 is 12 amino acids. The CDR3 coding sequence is TGTGCCAGCAATTTCCAGAAAGAGACCCAGTACTTC. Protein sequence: CASNFQKETQYF. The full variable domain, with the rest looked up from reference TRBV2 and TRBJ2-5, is EPEVTQTPSHQVTQMGQEVILRCVPISNHLYFYWYRQILGQKVEFLVSFYNNEISEKSEIFDDQFSVERPDGSNFTLKIRSTKLEDSAMYFCASNFQKETQYFGPGTRLLVL.

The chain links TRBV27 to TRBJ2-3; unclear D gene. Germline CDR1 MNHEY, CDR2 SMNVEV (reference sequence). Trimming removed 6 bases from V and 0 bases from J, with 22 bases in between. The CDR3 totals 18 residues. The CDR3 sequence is CASRPLVIIPYSTDTQYF. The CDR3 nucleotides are TGTGCCAGCAGACCCCTTGTAATCATCCCTTATAGCACAGATACGCAGTATTTT.

The DNA of the CDR3 is TGTGCCAGCAGCTTAGGTGGGGCCACTAGCGGGAGTCAGTATTTT. Translated: CASSLGGATSGSQYF. The chain carries TRBV13 and TRBJ2-3, with 11 bases matching TRBD2. The CDR3 is 15 residues long. CDR1 is PRHDT, CDR2 FYEKMQ, per germline (reference sequence). Trimming took 0 bases from V and 12 from J; bases not matched to a gene: 8.

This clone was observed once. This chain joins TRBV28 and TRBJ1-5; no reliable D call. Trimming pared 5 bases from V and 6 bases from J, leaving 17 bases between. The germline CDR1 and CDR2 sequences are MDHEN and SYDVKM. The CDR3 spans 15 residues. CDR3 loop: CASSPLVFDSQPQHF. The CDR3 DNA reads TGTGCCAGCAGTCCGCTGGTTTTCGATTCTCAGCCCCAGCATTTT.

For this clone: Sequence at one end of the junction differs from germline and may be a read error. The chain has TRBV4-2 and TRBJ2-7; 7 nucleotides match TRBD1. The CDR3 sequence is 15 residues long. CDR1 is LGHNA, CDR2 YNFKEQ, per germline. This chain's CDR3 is CASRQAEGGLYEQYF. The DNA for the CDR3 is TGTGCCAGCAGGCAAGCTGAAGGGGGCCTCTACGAGCAGTACTTC.

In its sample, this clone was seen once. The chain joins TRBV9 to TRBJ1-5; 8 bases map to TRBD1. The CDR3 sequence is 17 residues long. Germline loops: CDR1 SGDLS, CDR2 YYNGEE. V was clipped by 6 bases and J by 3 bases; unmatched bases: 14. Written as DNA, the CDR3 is TGTGCCAGCATCCTAGTGAGGACAGGGCTGAACAATCAGCCCCAGCATTTT. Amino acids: CASILVRTGLNNQPQHF.

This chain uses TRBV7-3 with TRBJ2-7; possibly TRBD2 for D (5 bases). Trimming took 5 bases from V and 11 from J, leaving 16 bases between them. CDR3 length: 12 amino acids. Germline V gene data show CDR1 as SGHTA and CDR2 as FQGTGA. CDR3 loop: CASSADSPVEYF. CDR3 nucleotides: TGTGCCAGCAGCGCGGACTCCCCAGTCGAGTACTTC.

The CDR3 coding sequence is TGTGCCAGCAGTTTTCTGGGGACCACCTACGAGCAGTACTTC. Translation: CASSFLGTTYEQYF. The V and J genes are TRBV28 and TRBJ2-7; possibly TRBD1 or TRBD2 for D (5 bases each). Germline V gives CDR1 MDHEN, CDR2 SYDVKM. This CDR3 comprises 14 residues. V lost 3 bases and J lost 2, with 11 bases in between. Combining the CDR3 with reference TRBV28 and TRBJ2-7 gives the whole variable domain DVKVTQSSRYLVKRTGEKVFLECVQDMDHENMFWYRQDPGLGLRLIYFSYDVKMKEKGDIPEGYSVSREKKERFSLILESASTNQTSMYLCASSFLGTTYEQYFGPGTRLTVT.

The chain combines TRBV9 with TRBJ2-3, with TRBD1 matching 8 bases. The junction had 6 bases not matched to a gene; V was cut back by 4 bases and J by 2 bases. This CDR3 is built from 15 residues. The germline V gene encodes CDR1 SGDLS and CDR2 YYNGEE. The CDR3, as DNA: TGTGCCAGCAGCCCAGGGGGCGATACCACAGATACGCAGTATTTT. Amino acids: CASSPGGDTTDTQYF.

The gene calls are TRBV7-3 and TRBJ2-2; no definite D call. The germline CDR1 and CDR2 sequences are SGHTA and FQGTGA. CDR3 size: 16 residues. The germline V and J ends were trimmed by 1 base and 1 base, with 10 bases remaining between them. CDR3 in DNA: TGTGCCAGCAGCTTAAGGGCTTCAGGGAACACCGGGGAGCTGTTTTTT. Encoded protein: CASSLRASGNTGELFF.

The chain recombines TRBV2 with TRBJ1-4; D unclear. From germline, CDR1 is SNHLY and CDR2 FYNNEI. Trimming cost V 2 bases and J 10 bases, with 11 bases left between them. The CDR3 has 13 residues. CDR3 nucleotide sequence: TGTGCCAGCAGTGAATACTTTACGGTAAAACTGTTTTTT. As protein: CASSEYFTVKLFF. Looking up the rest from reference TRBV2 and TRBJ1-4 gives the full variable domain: EPEVTQTPSHQVTQMGQEVILRCVPISNHLYFYWYRQILGQKVEFLVSFYNNEISEKSEIFDDQFSVERPDGSNFTLKIRSTKLEDSAMYFCASSEYFTVKLFFGSGTQLSVL.